These T cell receptor beta chains were read from a single sample in a study of blood T cell repertoires in COVID-19. The data were produced by immunoSEQ multiplex PCR, yet TCRdb's version contains in-frame clones alone and is incomplete. The repertoire consists of about 120,000 clones, with around nine tenths occurring once and the leading ten covering 6.5% to 10%. The sequencing input was peripheral blood. These receptors were obtained from a woman aged 70 to 79 who had recovered from COVID-19. Both conserved end residues are part of each CDR3. The order of the fields is clone size, D gene, J gene, V gene, CDR3 DNA, CDR3 protein. A D gene is named only where the DNA matches it firmly. Size is stated for part of the rows, as once, few or many counts, or as a class when the clone is expanded.

- TRBD2 TRBJ2-7 TRBV7-2 TGTGCCAGCAGCTTAGCCGCGGGGGGGCCCCCCTACGAGCAGTACTTC CASSLAAGGPPYEQYF
- TRBD1 TRBJ2-7 TRBV28 TGTGCCAGCAGTCCCGGGACAGGGCGCCCTAGAGGGGGGGACGAGCAGTACTTC CASSPGTGRPRGGDEQYF
- TRBD2 TRBJ2-7 TRBV7-2 TGTGCCAGCAGGCTGGGGGGGTCCCCCTACGAGCAGTACTTC CASRLGGSPYEQYF
once - TRBJ2-1 TRBV28 TGTGCCAGCAGTTTATCCCGGGGAGCCTACAATGAGCAGTTCTTC CASSLSRGAYNEQFF
- TRBD1 TRBJ1-5 TRBV7-8 TGTGCCAGCAGCTTAAGACAGGGAAATCAGCCCCAGCATTTT CASSLRQGNQPQHF
- - TRBJ2-5 TRBV19 TGTGCCAGTAGGAGACAGGTGGGGGGGTTCCAAGAGACCCAGTACTTC CASRRQVGGFQETQYF
- - TRBJ2-5 TRBV7-9 TGTGCCAGCAGCCCGCGGCAGGGGGAGACCCAGTACTTC CASSPRQGETQYF
- TRBD1 TRBJ2-3 TRBV4-3 TGCGCCAGCAGCCCAAGATCCAGACAGGGACCTAGCACAGATACGCAGTATTTT CASSPRSRQGPSTDTQYF
- - TRBJ2-3 TRBV7-3 TGTGCCAGCAGCTTTCACGGGACTGGCACAGATACGCAGTATTTT CASSFHGTGTDTQYF
- - TRBJ1-4 TRBV5-1 TGCGCCAGCTCAACGGGGAATGAAAAACTGTTTTTT CASSTGNEKLFF
- - TRBJ2-1 TRBV11-2 TGTGCCAGCAGCTTGAGGAGGGCAGCGCCCAATGAGCAGTTCTTC CASSLRRAAPNEQFF
- - TRBJ2-1 TRBV5-4 TGTGCCAGCAGGGACACTAGCACCCGACACAATGAGCAGTTCTTC CASRDTSTRHNEQFF
- TRBD2 TRBJ2-5 TRBV5-1 TGCGCCAGCAGCCCCCCCGGGGGGGGAGAGACCCAGTACTTC CASSPPGGGETQYF
- - TRBJ1-6 TRBV18 TGTGCCAGCTCACCCTATCCTGACTATAATTCACCCCTCCACTTT CASSPYPDYNSPLHF
- - TRBJ2-3 TRBV4-3 TGCGCCAGCAGCCGGGCCGAAATAGATACGCAGTATTTT CASSRAEIDTQYF
once - TRBJ1-2 TRBV4-2 TGTGCCAGCAGCCAAGACCAGGCCGCAACCCTCTATGGCTACACCTTC CASSQDQAATLYGYTF
- TRBD1 TRBJ1-2 TRBV27 TGTGCCAGCAGTATATCTCCCAGGGGGCTGGGTGGCTACACCTTC CASSISPRGLGGYTF
- - TRBJ1-6 TRBV7-2 TGTGCCACCCGTTGGGGCAGGGCGAATTCACCCCTCCACTTT CATRWGRANSPLHF
- TRBD1 TRBJ1-4 TRBV28 TGTGCCCTGGGGACAGTTAATGAAAAACTGTTTTTT CALGTVNEKLFF
- TRBD1 TRBJ1-6 TRBV10-3 TGTGCCACGAAGACAGGGGGCGTAAAGGGGACACCCCTCCACTTT CATKTGGVKGTPLHF
- TRBD2 TRBJ2-1 TRBV14 TGTGCCAGCAGCCAAGAGAGCGGGAGTGCCTACAATGAGCAGTTCTTC CASSQESGSAYNEQFF
- TRBD2 TRBJ2-2 TRBV2 TGTGCCAGCGGGACTAGCGGCACCGGGGAGCTGTTTTTT CASGTSGTGELFF
- - TRBJ1-4 TRBV7-2 TGTGCCAGCAGCCTGACTAATGAAAAACTGTTTTTT CASSLTNEKLFF
- - TRBJ2-4 TRBV9 TGTGCCAGCAGCGTAGCAGGGGGGCTAGCCAAAAACATTCAGTACTTC CASSVAGGLAKNIQYF
once TRBD1 TRBJ2-5 TRBV5-1 TGCGCCAGCAGCCTACAGGGGAACCAAGAGACCCAGTACTTC CASSLQGNQETQYF
- - TRBJ1-2 TRBV28 TGTGCCAGCAGTTTACTGCGGGGCTACACCTTC CASSLLRGYTF